This T cell receptor (beta chain) was profiled in a study of OX40 agonist ivuxolimab in advanced cancers. Study at large: Three patients got partial responses; one had hepatocellular carcinoma and two had cutaneous melanoma.

Germline values: CDR1 SGHVS, CDR2 FNYEAQ. CDR3 length: 16 amino acids. V dropped 3 bases and J dropped 8; count of bases not matched to a gene: 6. Produced via immunoSEQ multiplex PCR; TCRdb's table is partial and in-frame only. The sample comprises tens of thousands of clones, around 90% of which are singletons, and 25% rests with the top ten. The receptor's source is an adult with an advanced solid tumor such as melanoma, head and neck, liver or kidney cancer. The material sequenced was CD4+ or CD8+ T cells sorted from blood, taken in a trial of the OX40 agonist ivuxolimab. The chain has TRBV7-6 and TRBJ2-1, with 14 bases lining up with TRBD2. DNA of the CDR3: TGTGCCAGCAGCTTCGGGACTAGCGGGAGTACGGATGAGCAGTTCTTC. This gives the protein CASSFGTSGSTDEQFF. Full variable domain (outside the CDR3, taken from reference TRBV7-6 and TRBJ2-1): GAGVSQSPRYKVTKRGQDVALRCDPISGHVSLYWYRQALGQGPEFLTYFNYEAQQDKSGLPNDRFSAERPEGSISTLTIQRTEQRDSAMYRCASSFGTSGSTDEQFFGPGTRLTVL.